Listed below are T cell receptor beta chains from one sample, sequenced in a study of shared clonotypes between healthy human individuals. Generated by immunoSEQ multiplex PCR, the TCRdb table keeps only in-frame clones and is missing some. The table includes 760,000 or so clones, about 96% detected once. Sequenced material: naive CD8+ T cells sorted from blood. These TCRs come from a man aged 25 to 40 in good health. Each CDR3 is given with its conserved first and last residue. The D gene is left open where the match is weak. Size is omitted from some rows. Given values are once, few, many or a class for expanded clones.

D: -; size: -; J: TRBJ2-2; V: TRBV13; DNA: TGTGCCAGCAGCGTTAGAACGGAGGGCCCCACCGGGGAGCTGTTTTTT; CDR3: CASSVRTEGPTGELFF
D: -; size: -; J: TRBJ2-1; V: TRBV27; DNA: TGTGCCAGCAGTTTAGGGAGAGCAAGTGAGCAGTTCTTC; CDR3: CASSLGRASEQFF
D: -; size: -; J: TRBJ2-7; V: TRBV28; DNA: TGTGCCAGCAGTTCCACCAGGGAGTCCTACGAGCAGTACTTC; CDR3: CASSSTRESYEQYF
D: TRBD2; size: -; J: TRBJ2-1; V: TRBV19; DNA: TGTGCCAGTAGTATAGATCGAGCGGGAGTACTCGATGAGCAGTTCTTC; CDR3: CASSIDRAGVLDEQFF
D: -; size: -; J: TRBJ2-7; V: TRBV13; DNA: TGTGCCAGCAGCCCTAGGGTAGAAGCCCTATACGAGCAGTACTTC; CDR3: CASSPRVEALYEQYF
D: TRBD2; size: -; J: TRBJ2-1; V: TRBV6-5; DNA: TGTGCCAGCAGTTACTCGACTAGCGGGCTATACAATGAGCAGTTCTTC; CDR3: CASSYSTSGLYNEQFF
D: -; size: -; J: TRBJ2-1; V: TRBV18; DNA: TGTGCCAGCTCACCACTGGGGTGGCAACAGGGTCAGGGGAATGAGCAGTTCTTC; CDR3: CASSPLGWQQGQGNEQFF
D: TRBD2; size: -; J: TRBJ2-3; V: TRBV5-8; DNA: TGTGCCAGCAGCCATAATAGCGGGAGGCGCACAGATACGCAGTATTTT; CDR3: CASSHNSGRRTDTQYF
D: -; size: -; J: TRBJ2-3; V: TRBV7-8; DNA: TGTGCCAGCAGCTCTCCCGGGAATTCATACACAGATACGCAGTATTTT; CDR3: CASSSPGNSYTDTQYF
D: TRBD1; size: -; J: TRBJ2-7; V: TRBV12-5; DNA: TGTGCTAGTGCCCGCGGGACAGGGGTTTACGAGCAGTACTTC; CDR3: CASARGTGVYEQYF
D: TRBD2; size: -; J: TRBJ2-1; V: TRBV29-1; DNA: TGCAGCGTGGGACTGACTAGCGGGAGCTTCAATGAGCAGTTCTTC; CDR3: CSVGLTSGSFNEQFF
D: -; size: -; J: TRBJ1-1; V: TRBV7-9; DNA: TGTGCCAGCAGCTTAGGATCCGGGATGGACACTGAAGCTTTCTTT; CDR3: CASSLGSGMDTEAFF
D: -; size: -; J: TRBJ2-2; V: TRBV19; DNA: TGTGCCAGTAGTATACTAGGGCGGGACACCGGGGAGCTGTTTTTT; CDR3: CASSILGRDTGELFF
D: -; size: -; J: TRBJ1-2; V: TRBV9; DNA: TGTGCCAGCAGCGGGTTCGGGACTAACTATGGCTACACCTTC; CDR3: CASSGFGTNYGYTF
D: -; size: -; J: TRBJ2-3; V: TRBV28; DNA: TGTGCCAGCACTTTCCGCCGAAGTCGGTCAGATACGCAGTATTTT; CDR3: CASTFRRSRSDTQYF
D: -; size: -; J: TRBJ2-6; V: TRBV5-4; DNA: TGTGCCAGCGAAGGGGGGTTTGAGGCCAACGTCCTGACTTTC; CDR3: CASEGGFEANVLTF
D: TRBD1; size: -; J: TRBJ2-2; V: TRBV11-2; DNA: TGTGCCAGCAGCTTACGGACAGGGACGGGAACCGGGGAGCTGTTTTTT; CDR3: CASSLRTGTGTGELFF
D: TRBD1; size: -; J: TRBJ1-1; V: TRBV29-1; DNA: TGCAGCGTTGACCCACGCAGGGGGCGTCGCACTGAAGCTTTCTTT; CDR3: CSVDPRRGRRTEAFF
D: -; size: -; J: TRBJ2-3; V: TRBV27; DNA: TGTGCCAGCAGAAATCTAGCGTCGACTAGCACAGATACGCAGTATTTT; CDR3: CASRNLASTSTDTQYF
D: -; size: -; J: TRBJ2-5; V: TRBV29-1; DNA: TGCAGCGTAGACCAGGGAGAAGAGACCCAGTACTTC; CDR3: CSVDQGEETQYF
D: TRBD2; size: -; J: TRBJ2-1; V: TRBV10-3; DNA: TGTGCCATCAGTGAGGCGGTTGGACTAGGAAACAATGAGCAGTTCTTC; CDR3: CAISEAVGLGNNEQFF
D: TRBD2; size: once; J: TRBJ2-1; V: TRBV4-1; DNA: TGCGCCAGCAGCCAAGATTTAGCGGGTCTCTCCTACAATGAGCAGTTCTTC; CDR3: CASSQDLAGLSYNEQFF
D: -; size: -; J: TRBJ1-5; V: TRBV7-9; DNA: TGTGCCAGCAGCTTGACAGACAATCAGCCCCAGCATTTT; CDR3: CASSLTDNQPQHF
D: -; size: -; J: TRBJ2-2; V: TRBV4-3; DNA: TGCGCCAGCAGCCAAGGGACCGGGGAGCTGTTTTTT; CDR3: CASSQGTGELFF
D: TRBD1; size: -; J: TRBJ1-1; V: TRBV2; DNA: TGTGCCAGCAGTAGCCTTGGGACAGGGAGCATGAACACTGAAGCTTTCTTT; CDR3: CASSSLGTGSMNTEAFF
D: TRBD1; size: -; J: TRBJ1-1; V: TRBV4-1; DNA: TGCGCCAGCAGCCTAGGACAGGCCGGGATAGGGGCTTTCTTT; CDR3: CASSLGQAGIGAFF
D: -; size: -; J: TRBJ2-1; V: TRBV7-9; DNA: TGTGCCAGCAGCCTCGGCTTAGGCATACACCACAATGAGCAGTTCTTC; CDR3: CASSLGLGIHHNEQFF
D: -; size: -; J: TRBJ2-7; V: TRBV28; DNA: TGTGCCAGCAGTTTTGCTGGGGGCAGAATTGGGCAGTACTTC; CDR3: CASSFAGGRIGQYF
D: TRBD1; size: -; J: TRBJ2-6; V: TRBV29-1; DNA: TGCAGCGTCACGGACAGGGGGGCCAACGTCCTGACTTTC; CDR3: CSVTDRGANVLTF
D: -; size: -; J: TRBJ2-7; V: TRBV12-2; DNA: TGTGCAAGTCGCTTGGGACTAGCGGGAGAAACATCGCTTTACGAGCAGTACTTC; CDR3: CASRLGLAGETSLYEQYF
D: -; size: -; J: TRBJ1-1; V: TRBV30; DNA: TGTGCCTGGAGTTTAACAGGTTACGCTGAAGCTTTCTTT; CDR3: CAWSLTGYAEAFF
D: -; size: -; J: TRBJ2-1; V: TRBV6-1; DNA: TGTGCCAGCAGTGAAATGGATAGCTCCTACAATGAGCAGTTCTTC; CDR3: CASSEMDSSYNEQFF
D: TRBD1; size: -; J: TRBJ2-7; V: TRBV28; DNA: TGTGCCAGTACCGGGACAGCAAACTACGAGCAGTACTTC; CDR3: CASTGTANYEQYF
D: -; size: -; J: TRBJ2-7; V: TRBV27; DNA: TGTGCCAGCAGTTCCCTTCTAGCCGTTTACGAGCAGTACTTC; CDR3: CASSSLLAVYEQYF
D: -; size: -; J: TRBJ2-3; V: TRBV27; DNA: TGTGCCAGCAGTTTCGGTCGCCCTAGCACAGATACGCAGTATTTT; CDR3: CASSFGRPSTDTQYF
D: -; size: -; J: TRBJ2-7; V: TRBV7-6; DNA: TGTGCCAGCAGAAATGGGGCCGGGAGCTTGAGAAACGAGCAGTACTTC; CDR3: CASRNGAGSLRNEQYF
D: TRBD2; size: few; J: TRBJ2-7; V: TRBV7-2; DNA: TGTGCCAGCAGCGTTAGCGGGAGCTCCTACGAGCAGTACTTC; CDR3: CASSVSGSSYEQYF
D: -; size: -; J: TRBJ2-1; V: TRBV7-9; DNA: TGTGCCAGCAGCTTACTGGGGGGATCCTACAATGAGCAGTTCTTC; CDR3: CASSLLGGSYNEQFF
D: TRBD1; size: -; J: TRBJ2-7; V: TRBV30; DNA: TGTGCCTGGAGTCCGGGACAGGGGTCCCACGAGCAGTACTTC; CDR3: CAWSPGQGSHEQYF
D: -; size: -; J: TRBJ2-7; V: TRBV29-1; DNA: TGCAGCGTTCGGGACTTTACCTACGAGCAGTACTTC; CDR3: CSVRDFTYEQYF
D: -; size: -; J: TRBJ2-6; V: TRBV18; DNA: TGTGCCAGCTCGGTACAGGATGGTGGGGCCAACGTCCTGACTTTC; CDR3: CASSVQDGGANVLTF
D: -; size: -; J: TRBJ2-7; V: TRBV27; DNA: TGTGCCAGCAGTTCGGGCAGCGGCTACGAGCAGTACTTC; CDR3: CASSSGSGYEQYF
D: TRBD1; size: -; J: TRBJ2-5; V: TRBV29-1; DNA: TGCAGCGTTGAAGGGACAGGCGGGTACCAAGAGACCCAGTACTTC; CDR3: CSVEGTGGYQETQYF
D: TRBD1; size: -; J: TRBJ2-7; V: TRBV10-1; DNA: TGCGCCAGCAGCCCCGGGACAGACTACGAGCAGTACTTC; CDR3: CASSPGTDYEQYF
D: -; size: -; J: TRBJ2-1; V: TRBV11-3; DNA: TGTGCCAGCAGCTTAGGGGGCTCCTACAATGAGCAGTTCTTC; CDR3: CASSLGGSYNEQFF
D: -; size: -; J: TRBJ1-1; V: TRBV19; DNA: TGTGCCAGTAGTATAGTCGGGGGTTCGGAGACTGAAGCTTTCTTT; CDR3: CASSIVGGSETEAFF
D: TRBD1; size: -; J: TRBJ1-2; V: TRBV2; DNA: TGTGCCAGCAGTGTCTTAGGGGGCACCTATGGCTACACCTTC; CDR3: CASSVLGGTYGYTF
D: -; size: -; J: TRBJ1-5; V: TRBV27; DNA: TGTGCCAGCAGTTTATGGGGGGTCCGGCAGCCCCAGCATTTT; CDR3: CASSLWGVRQPQHF
D: TRBD1; size: -; J: TRBJ2-3; V: TRBV4-3; DNA: TGCGCCAGCAGCCACGAACCATGGGGACAGCGTCCCCCTACGCAGTATTTT; CDR3: CASSHEPWGQRPPTQYF
D: -; size: -; J: TRBJ2-5; V: TRBV18; DNA: TGTGCCAGCTCAATCCGGGACGGAGCCCGAGAGGCCCAGTACTTC; CDR3: CASSIRDGAREAQYF
D: -; size: once; J: TRBJ2-7; V: TRBV13; DNA: TGTGCCAGCAGCTTGGGCCTGTACGAGCAGTACTTC; CDR3: CASSLGLYEQYF
D: -; size: -; J: TRBJ1-1; V: TRBV4-1; DNA: TGCGCCAGCAGCCAAAGAACTCTGGACAGAAATATGAACACTGAAGCTTTCTTT; CDR3: CASSQRTLDRNMNTEAFF
D: -; size: once; J: TRBJ2-3; V: TRBV25-1; DNA: TGTGCCAGCCCTGGAAGGGTTGGGACAGATACGCAGTATTTT; CDR3: CASPGRVGTDTQYF
D: -; size: -; J: TRBJ2-1; V: TRBV10-3; DNA: TGTGCCATCAGTGAAGGAAACGGGCGGATGAGTTTCTTC; CDR3: CAISEGNGRMSFF
D: -; size: -; J: TRBJ1-1; V: TRBV6-1; DNA: TGTGCCAGCACCCCCCTGGGCAGGGCCACTGAAGCTTTCTTT; CDR3: CASTPLGRATEAFF
D: -; size: once; J: TRBJ2-1; V: TRBV7-2; DNA: TGTGCCAGCAGCTTAGGGGGGAGCTCCACCAATGAGCAGTTCTTC; CDR3: CASSLGGSSTNEQFF